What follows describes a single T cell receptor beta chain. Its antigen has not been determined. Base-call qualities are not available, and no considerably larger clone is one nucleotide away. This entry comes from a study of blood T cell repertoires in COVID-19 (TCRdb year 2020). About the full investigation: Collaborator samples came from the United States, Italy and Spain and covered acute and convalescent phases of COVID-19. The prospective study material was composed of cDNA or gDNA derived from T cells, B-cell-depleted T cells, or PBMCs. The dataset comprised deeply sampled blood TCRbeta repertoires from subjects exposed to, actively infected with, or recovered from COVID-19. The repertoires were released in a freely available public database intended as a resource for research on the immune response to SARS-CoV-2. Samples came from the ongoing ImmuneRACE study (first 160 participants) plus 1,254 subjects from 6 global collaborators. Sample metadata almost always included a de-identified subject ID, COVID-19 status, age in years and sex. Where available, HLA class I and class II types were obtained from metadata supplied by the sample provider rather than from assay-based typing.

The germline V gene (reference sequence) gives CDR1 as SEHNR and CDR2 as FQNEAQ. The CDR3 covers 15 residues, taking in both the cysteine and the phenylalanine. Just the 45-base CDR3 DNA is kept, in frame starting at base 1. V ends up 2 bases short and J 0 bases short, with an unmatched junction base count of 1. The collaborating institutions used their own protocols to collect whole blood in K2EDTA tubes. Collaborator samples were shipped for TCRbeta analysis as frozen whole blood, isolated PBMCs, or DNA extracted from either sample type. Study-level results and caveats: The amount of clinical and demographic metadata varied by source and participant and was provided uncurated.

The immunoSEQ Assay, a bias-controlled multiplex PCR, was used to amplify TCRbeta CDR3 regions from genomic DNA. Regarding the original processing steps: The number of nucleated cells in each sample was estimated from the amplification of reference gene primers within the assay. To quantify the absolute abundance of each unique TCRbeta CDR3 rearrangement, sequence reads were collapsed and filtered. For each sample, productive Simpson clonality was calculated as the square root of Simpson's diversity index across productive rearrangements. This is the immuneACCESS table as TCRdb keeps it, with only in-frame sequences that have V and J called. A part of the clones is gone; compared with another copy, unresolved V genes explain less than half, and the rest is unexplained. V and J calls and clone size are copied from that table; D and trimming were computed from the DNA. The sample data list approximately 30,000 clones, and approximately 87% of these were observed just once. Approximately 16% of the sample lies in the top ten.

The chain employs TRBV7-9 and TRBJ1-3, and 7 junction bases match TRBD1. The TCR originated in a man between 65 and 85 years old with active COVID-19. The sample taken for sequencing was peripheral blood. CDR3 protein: CASSLTGDSGNTIYF. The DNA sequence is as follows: TGTGCCAGCAGCTTAACAGGGGACTCTGGAAACACCATATATTTT.